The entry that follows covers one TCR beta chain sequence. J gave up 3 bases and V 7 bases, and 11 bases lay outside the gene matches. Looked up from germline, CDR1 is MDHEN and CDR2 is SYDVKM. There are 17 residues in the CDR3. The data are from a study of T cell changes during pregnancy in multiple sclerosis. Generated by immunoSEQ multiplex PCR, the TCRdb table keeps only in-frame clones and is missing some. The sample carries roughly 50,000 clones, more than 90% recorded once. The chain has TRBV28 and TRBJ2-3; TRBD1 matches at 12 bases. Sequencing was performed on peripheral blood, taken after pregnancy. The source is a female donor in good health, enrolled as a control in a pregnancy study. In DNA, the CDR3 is TGTGCCAGCACCCCCCTACCGGGACAGGGGGCAACAGATACGCAGTATTTT. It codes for CASTPLPGQGATDTQYF.